These 25 T cell receptor beta chains share one sample of origin, sequenced in a study of regulatory T cells in long-lasting Graves disease. Building of the TCR beta libraries involved iRepertoire HTBI primers and Arm-PCR of CDR3 regions. TCRdb called the multiplex PCR reads again in MiXCR, with one record for every CDR3 protein. This table has approximately 380,000 distinct CDR3 sequences, around 20% appearing once. This sample's time point: persistent/refractory GD, antithyroid drugs over 5 years with positive TRAb. From PBMCs, RNA was extracted and then used to make the TCR library. The sample here was peripheral blood mononuclear cells (PBMCs), taken when the disease was refractory, from a patient treated with antithyroid drugs. The source of these receptors is a female donor with Graves disease.

This clonotype has more than one count but fewer than ten. The chain employs TRBV18 and TRBJ2-7; a weak D match, TRBD2 (6 bases). The CDR3 sequence is 13 residues long. V lost 6 bases and J 5 bases, leaving 14 bases between the germline ends. Germline assignment: CDR1 KGHSH and CDR2 LQKENI. The CDR3 reads CASSTLARNEQYF. The DNA for the CDR3 is TGTGCCAGCTCCACACTAGCCCGGAACGAGCAGTACTTC. The full variable domain, in which reference TRBV18 and TRBJ2-7 provide the parts outside the CDR3, is NAGVMQNPRHLVRRRGQEARLRCSPMKGHSHVYWYRQLPEEGLKFMVYLQKENIIDESGMPKERFSAEFPKEGPSILRIQQVVRGDSAAYFCASSTLARNEQYFGPGTRLTVT.

The V call is TRBV12-3 or TRBV12-4, the J call TRBJ2-5, with TRBD2 matching over 12 bases. With the DNA end fitting TRBJ2-1 better, the J assignment may be wrong. The CDR3 extends over 16 amino acids. CDR3: CASSVGLAGLGDEQFF. In DNA form, the CDR3 reads TGTGCCAGCAGTGTTGGACTAGCGGGATTGGGGGATGAGCAGTTCTTC.

This chain links TRBV10-3 with TRBJ2-7, with D perhaps matching TRBD2 (6 bases). Germline CDR1 ENHRY, CDR2 SYGVKD. V was pared by 4 bases and J by 5 bases, with 9 bases between. The length of the CDR3 is 12 residues. CDR3 loop: CAISGGGNEQYF. The CDR3 coding sequence is TGTGCCATCAGTGGTGGGGGGAACGAGCAGTACTTC.

The table lists this clonotype with a few counts. The chain combines TRBV9 with TRBJ1-1; a possible D gene is TRBD1 (6 bases). The CDR3 spans 20 residues. Germline values: CDR1 SGDLS, CDR2 YYNGEE. Trimming left V 3 bases short and J 0 bases short, with 27 bases between. The CDR3 is CASSAGDRTEEKVMNTEAFF. The CDR3, as DNA: TGTGCCAGCAGCGCGGGAGACAGGACGGAAGAGAAAGTAATGAACACTGAAGCTTTCTTT.

This sequence joins TRBV28 and TRBJ2-1; 11 nucleotides agree with TRBD2. The germline gives CDR1 MDHEN, CDR2 SYDVKM. The trim removed 1 base at V and 5 bases at J, leaving 1 base unmatched. This CDR3 region has 15 residues. In nucleotides, the CDR3 is TGTGCCAGCAGTTTATCGACTAGCGGGAACAATGAGCAGTTCTTC. This gives the protein CASSLSTSGNNEQFF.

The gene calls are TRBV20-1 and TRBJ1-1, with D unresolved. V lost 3 bases and J lost 4, with 6 bases in between. Per the germline V gene, CDR1 is DFQATT and CDR2 is SNEGSKA (reference sequence). The CDR3 length is 11 residues. CDR3 loop: CSASTLTEAFF. The CDR3 nucleotides read TGCAGTGCTAGTACCCTCACTGAAGCTTTCTTT.

This chain's CDR3 is CASSYRGQYDNSPLHF. Here the CDR3 DNA reads TGTGCCAGCAGTTACAGAGGACAGTATGATAATTCACCCCTCCACTTT. The chain links TRBV6-2 or TRBV6-3 to TRBJ1-6, with a weak D call TRBD1 (6 bases). The CDR3 runs to 16 residues. In germline, CDR1 is MNHEY, CDR2 SVGEGT. V lost 2 bases and J 5 bases, leaving 13 bases between the germline ends.

On this clonotype: A much larger clone differs by one base, so this may be a read error. CDR3 protein: CASSPAQGYQETQYF. CDR3 bases: TGTGCCAGCAGTCCAGCGCAGGGGTACCAAGAGACCCAGTACTTC. This chain uses TRBV6-1 with TRBJ2-5; D is possibly TRBD1 (6 bases). V lost 5 bases to trimming and J lost 0 bases, with 13 bases between them. CDR1 MNHNS and CDR2 SASEGT come from the germline V gene. The CDR3 sequence is 15 residues long.

A note on this clonotype: Just one base apart from a much larger clone, this may be a read error. V is TRBV2 and J is TRBJ1-1; D is ambiguous. CDR3 length: 14 amino acids. In germline, CDR1 is SNHLY, CDR2 FYNNEI. Between the trimmed V and J ends, which lost 7 bases and 2 bases, there was a span of 14 bases. The CDR3 DNA sequence: TGTGCCAGCATGTTGAGGGAGGGCAACACTGAAGCTTTCTTT. Its translation: CASMLREGNTEAFF.

The sample holds a few counts of this clonotype. This CDR3 is CSAGHFNTGELFF. The CDR3 DNA is TGCAGTGCCGGGCATTTCAACACCGGGGAGCTGTTTTTT. The chain carries TRBV20-1 and TRBJ2-2; D is unresolved. The CDR3 runs to 13 residues. Germline values: CDR1 DFQATT, CDR2 SNEGSKA (reference sequence). V was trimmed by 6 bases and J by 2 bases, leaving 10 bases between them.

In this sample, this clonotype turned up many times. J is TRBJ1-2 and V is TRBV12-3 or TRBV12-4; 9 nucleotides align to TRBD1. J gave up 7 bases and V 5 bases, and 5 bases lay outside the gene matches. CDR3 length equals 13 residues. This chain's CDR3 is CASSIQGAIGYTF. For the CDR3, the DNA is TGTGCCAGCAGTATACAGGGGGCCATTGGCTACACCTTC.

The chain uses TRBV20-1 and TRBJ2-7; 9 bases fit TRBD2. Unmatched junction bases numbered 3, after V lost 3 bases and J lost 0 bases. Germline V lookup: CDR1 DFQATT, CDR2 SNEGSKA (reference sequence). This CDR3 is built from 14 residues. The CDR3 loop reads CSARTSGNSYEQYF. The DNA of the CDR3 is TGCAGTGCTAGGACTAGCGGTAACTCCTACGAGCAGTACTTC.

This clonotype was observed at least ten times. The rearrangement links TRBV7-9 to TRBJ1-1, with a tentative D call TRBD1 (6 bases). This CDR3 is 13 amino acids long. The ends were cut back, 0 bases at V and 11 bases at J, with 13 bases in the middle. Looked up from germline, CDR1 is SEHNR and CDR2 is FQNEAQ (reference sequence). CDR3: CASSLAPGAQAFF. CDR3 coding DNA: TGTGCCAGCAGCTTAGCGCCAGGGGCGCAGGCTTTCTTT.

This clonotype has a count of ten or more. This chain connects TRBV7-2 to TRBJ1-1; D gene uncertain. V shed 6 bases and J shed 0 bases, with 8 bases lying between them. CDR1 and CDR2 from the germline V gene are SGHTA and FQGNSA. The CDR3 has 13 residues. This CDR3 reads CASRESLNTEAFF. Written as DNA, the CDR3 is TGTGCCAGCAGGGAGAGTCTGAACACTGAAGCTTTCTTT. Together with reference TRBV7-2 and TRBJ1-1, the CDR3 gives the full variable domain: GAGVSQSPSNKVTEKGKDVELRCDPISGHTALYWYRQSLGQGLEFLIYFQGNSAPDKSGLPSDRFSAERTGGSVSTLTIQRTQQEDSAVYLCASRESLNTEAFFGQGTRLTVV.

This clonotype occurred a few times. The chain joins TRBV20-1 to TRBJ2-7; 7 bases agree with TRBD1. J gave up 6 bases and V 5 bases, and 13 bases lay outside the gene matches. This CDR3 is built from 14 residues. Germline V gene sequence: CDR1 DFQATT, CDR2 SNEGSKA (reference sequence). CDR3 amino acids: CSAYLPRGPSEQYF. In DNA form, the CDR3 reads TGCAGTGCTTACCTACCGAGGGGGCCCTCCGAGCAGTACTTC.

This clonotype was seen a few times. V and J are TRBV20-1 and TRBJ2-7, with TRBD1 matching over 9 bases. V trimming: 6 bases; J trimming: 3 bases; junction bases outside the gene matches: 15. The germline V gene encodes CDR1 DFQATT and CDR2 SNEGSKA (reference sequence). The CDR3 sequence is 16 residues long. The CDR3 sequence is CSAIVLPGQGDYEQYF. CDR3 bases: TGCAGTGCCATAGTCCTTCCGGGACAGGGTGACTACGAGCAGTACTTC.

This clonotype was found many times. The chain employs TRBV3-1 and TRBJ2-5; the D is unclear. Germline V gene sequence: CDR1 LGHDT, CDR2 YNNKEL (reference sequence). V lost 7 bases, J lost 2 bases, and 5 bases lay in between. The CDR3 is made up of 11 amino acids. CDR3 loop: CASKIQETQYF. The CDR3 nucleotides read TGTGCCAGCAAAATTCAAGAGACCCAGTACTTC.

Details on this clonotype: At one end, the junction sequence differs from germline, possibly due to a read error. This sequence joins TRBV7-8 and TRBJ2-7, with a possible D match to TRBD2 (5 bases). Germline V gene sequence: CDR1 SGHVS, CDR2 FQNEAQ. The CDR3 totals 12 residues. Written as DNA, the CDR3 is TGTGCCAGCAGCGCGGGCACGTACGAGCAGCACTTC. It yields the protein CASSAGTYEQHF.

This clonotype was recorded at least ten times. V gene TRBV28 combines with J gene TRBJ1-5, with D possibly TRBD1 on 5 matching bases. Germline loops: CDR1 MDHEN, CDR2 SYDVKM. This CDR3 is built from 14 residues. V gave up 7 bases and J gave up 5 bases, with 15 bases separating them. CDR3 amino acids: CASTESRVYQPQHF. The CDR3 DNA reads as TGTGCCAGCACCGAAAGCAGGGTCTATCAGCCCCAGCATTTT. The variable domain in full, with the rest retrieved from reference TRBV28 and TRBJ1-5, is DVKVTQSSRYLVKRTGEKVFLECVQDMDHENMFWYRQDPGLGLRLIYFSYDVKMKEKGDIPEGYSVSREKKERFSLILESASTNQTSMYLCASTESRVYQPQHFGDGTRLSIL.

The chain has TRBV10-3 and TRBJ2-4; D unresolved. The CDR3 length is 12 residues. V was shortened by 5 bases and J by 3 bases, with 5 bases between the two germline ends. The germline gives CDR1 ENHRY, CDR2 SYGVKD. CDR3 coding DNA: TGTGCCATCAGTCAGGACAAAAACATTCAGTACTTC. Translated: CAISQDKNIQYF.

This clonotype has just a few counts. A far larger clone is one nucleotide away, so this likely arose from a read error. V is TRBV6-6 and J is TRBJ1-1, with a weak D call TRBD1 (6 bases). Germline V gene sequence: CDR1 MNHNY, CDR2 SVGAGI (reference sequence). CDR3 length equals 14 residues. The CDR3 sequence is CTSSFGGLNTEAFF. CDR3 in DNA: TGTACCAGCAGTTTTGGGGGCCTGAACACTGAAGCTTTCTTT.

This clonotype has at least ten counts. The rearrangement links TRBV7-2 to TRBJ2-7; 7 nucleotides align to TRBD2. CDR3 length: 16 residues. Losses at the gene ends were 5 bases for V and 0 bases for J; bases not matched to a gene: 10. Germline-derived CDR1 and CDR2 are SGHTA and FQGNSA. The CDR3 loop reads CASSDGPGTNSYEQYF. DNA for the CDR3: TGTGCCAGCAGCGACGGGCCCGGGACTAACTCCTACGAGCAGTACTTC. The entire variable domain, with the rest obtained from reference TRBV7-2 and TRBJ2-7, is as follows: GAGVSQSPSNKVTEKGKDVELRCDPISGHTALYWYRQSLGQGLEFLIYFQGNSAPDKSGLPSDRFSAERTGGSVSTLTIQRTQQEDSAVYLCASSDGPGTNSYEQYFGPGTRLTVT.

This clonotype has a count of ten or more. The V and J genes are TRBV2 and TRBJ2-7; tentative D call: TRBD2 (6 bases). In germline, CDR1 is SNHLY, CDR2 FYNNEI. This CDR3 has 14 residues. The V end lost 6 bases, the J end lost 3 bases, and 15 bases lay between the germline ends. This CDR3 is CASRRDSWGYEQYF. Written as DNA, the CDR3 is TGTGCCAGCAGGCGGGACTCCTGGGGCTACGAGCAGTACTTC.

This chain uses TRBV12-3 or TRBV12-4 with TRBJ1-5; D possibly corresponds to TRBD1 (5 bases). The CDR3 has 14 amino acids. Deletions cut 3 bases from V and 6 bases from J, with 12 bases between. The CDR3 DNA follows: TGTGCCAGCAGTTTTGAGGGGCAGGCTCAGCCCCAGCATTTT. It translates to CASSFEGQAQPQHF.

This clonotype occurred many times. V and J are TRBV29-1 and TRBJ1-1; D call uncertain. CDR1 is SQVTM and CDR2 is ANQGSEA in the germline V gene. The CDR3 is 13 amino acids. The germline V and J ends were trimmed by 4 bases and 1 base, with 10 bases remaining between them. The CDR3 DNA is TGCAGCGTTGCTGGGGTCCCGAACACTGAAGCTTTCTTT. It specifies CSVAGVPNTEAFF.